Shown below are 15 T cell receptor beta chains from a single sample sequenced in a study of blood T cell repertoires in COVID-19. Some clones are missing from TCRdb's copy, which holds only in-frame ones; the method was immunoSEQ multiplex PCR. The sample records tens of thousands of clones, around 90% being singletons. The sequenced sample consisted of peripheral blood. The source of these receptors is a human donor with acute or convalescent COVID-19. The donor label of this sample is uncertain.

The DNA of the CDR3 is TGTGCCAGCAGTAAGATGACAGGGAACACTGAAGCTTTCTTT. Its translation: CASSKMTGNTEAFF. This rearrangement joins TRBV6-2 or TRBV6-3 to TRBJ1-1; D perhaps matches TRBD1 (6 bases). Germline CDR1 is MNHEY and CDR2 is SVGEGT. The CDR3 sequence is 14 residues long. The germline V and J ends were trimmed by 5 bases and 1 base, with 11 bases remaining between them.

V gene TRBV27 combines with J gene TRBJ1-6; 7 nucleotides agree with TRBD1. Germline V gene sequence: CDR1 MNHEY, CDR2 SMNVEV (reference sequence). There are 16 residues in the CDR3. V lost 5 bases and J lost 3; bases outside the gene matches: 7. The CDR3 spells CASSRGQRVYNSPLHF. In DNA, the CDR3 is TGTGCCAGCAGTCGGGGACAGAGAGTCTATAATTCACCCCTCCACTTT.

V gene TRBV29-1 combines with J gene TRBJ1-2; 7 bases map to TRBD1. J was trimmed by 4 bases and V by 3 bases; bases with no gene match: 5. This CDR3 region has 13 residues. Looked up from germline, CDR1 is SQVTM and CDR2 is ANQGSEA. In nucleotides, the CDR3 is TGCAGCGTTGATAACAGGGGAGGCTATGGCTACACCTTC. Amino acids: CSVDNRGGYGYTF.

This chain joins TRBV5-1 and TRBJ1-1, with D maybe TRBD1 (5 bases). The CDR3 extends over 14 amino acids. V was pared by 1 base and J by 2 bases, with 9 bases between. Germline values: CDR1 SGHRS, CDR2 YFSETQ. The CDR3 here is CASSLQTANTEAFF. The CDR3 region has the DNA TGCGCCAGCAGCTTGCAGACAGCTAACACTGAAGCTTTCTTT.

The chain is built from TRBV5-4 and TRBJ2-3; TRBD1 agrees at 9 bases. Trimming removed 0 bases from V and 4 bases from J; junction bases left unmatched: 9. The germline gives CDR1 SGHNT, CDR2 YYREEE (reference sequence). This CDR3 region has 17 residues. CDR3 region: CASSLAHRGQGPDTQYF. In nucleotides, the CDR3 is TGTGCCAGCAGCTTGGCCCACAGGGGACAGGGACCAGATACGCAGTATTTT.

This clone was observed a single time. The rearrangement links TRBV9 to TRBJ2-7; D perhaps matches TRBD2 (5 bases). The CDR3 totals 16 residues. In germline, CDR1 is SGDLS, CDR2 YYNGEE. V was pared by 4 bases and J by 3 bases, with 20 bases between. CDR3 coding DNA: TGTGCCAGCAGCCCTACCCCAGTGCGGGCCTTCTACGAGCAGTACTTC. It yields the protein CASSPTPVRAFYEQYF.

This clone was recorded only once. CDR3 loop: CASSRGDLGKNIQYF. The CDR3 DNA reads as TGTGCCAGCAGTCGGGGGGACCTGGGCAAAAACATTCAGTACTTC. The chain recombines TRBV5-6 with TRBJ2-4; TRBD2 agrees at 7 bases. The junction had 8 bases not matched to a gene; V was cut back by 5 bases and J by 3 bases. The CDR3 has 15 amino acids. Germline V gene lookup returns CDR1 SGHDT and CDR2 YYEEEE.

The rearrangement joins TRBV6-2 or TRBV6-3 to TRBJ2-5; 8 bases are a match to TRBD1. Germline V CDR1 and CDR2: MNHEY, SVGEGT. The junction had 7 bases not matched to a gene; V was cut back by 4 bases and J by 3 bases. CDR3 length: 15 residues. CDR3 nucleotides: TGTGCCAGCAGTTTGCCGGGGACAGGAAAAGAGACCCAGTACTTC. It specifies CASSLPGTGKETQYF.

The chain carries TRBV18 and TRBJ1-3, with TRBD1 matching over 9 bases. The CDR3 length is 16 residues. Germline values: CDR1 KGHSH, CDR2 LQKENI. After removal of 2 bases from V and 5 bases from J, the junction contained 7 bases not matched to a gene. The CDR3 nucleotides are TGTGCCAGCTCACCATTTGGGACAGGGTTCCGAAACACCATATATTTT. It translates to CASSPFGTGFRNTIYF.

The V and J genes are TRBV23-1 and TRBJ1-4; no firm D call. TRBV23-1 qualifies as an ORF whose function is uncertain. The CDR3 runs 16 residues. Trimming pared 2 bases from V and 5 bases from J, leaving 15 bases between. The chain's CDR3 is CASSQLPGSNNEKLFF. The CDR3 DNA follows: TGCGCCAGCAGTCAACTCCCCGGGTCGAACAATGAAAAACTGTTTTTT.

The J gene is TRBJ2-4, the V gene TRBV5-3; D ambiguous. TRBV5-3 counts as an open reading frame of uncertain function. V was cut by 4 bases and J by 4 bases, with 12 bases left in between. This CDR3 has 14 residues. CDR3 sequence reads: CARSRPFRKNIQYF. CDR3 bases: TGTGCCAGAAGCCGTCCCTTTAGAAAAAACATTCAGTACTTC.

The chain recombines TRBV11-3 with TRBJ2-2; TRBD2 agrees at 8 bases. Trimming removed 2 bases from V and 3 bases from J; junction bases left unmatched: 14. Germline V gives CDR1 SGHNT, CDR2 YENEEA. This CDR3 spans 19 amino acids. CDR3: CASSLLSGRGGRYTGELFF. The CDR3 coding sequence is TGTGCCAGCAGCTTATTAAGTGGGCGCGGGGGGCGATACACCGGGGAGCTGTTTTTT.

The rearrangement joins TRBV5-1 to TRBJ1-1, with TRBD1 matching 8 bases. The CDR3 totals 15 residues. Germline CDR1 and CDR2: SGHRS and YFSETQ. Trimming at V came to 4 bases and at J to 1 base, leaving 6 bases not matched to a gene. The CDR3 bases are TGCGCCAGCAGCCGGGACAGGACCCAGAACACTGAAGCTTTCTTT. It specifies CASSRDRTQNTEAFF. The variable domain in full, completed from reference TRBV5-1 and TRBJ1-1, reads KAGVTQTPRYLIKTRGQQVTLSCSPISGHRSVSWYQQTPGQGLQFLFEYFSETQRNKGNFPGRFSGRQFSNSRSEMNVSTLELGDSALYLCASSRDRTQNTEAFFGQGTRLTVV.

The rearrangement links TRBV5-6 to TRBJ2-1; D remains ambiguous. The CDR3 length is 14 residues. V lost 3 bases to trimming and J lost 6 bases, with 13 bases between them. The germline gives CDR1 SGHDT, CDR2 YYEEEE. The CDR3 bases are TGTGCCAGCAGCTCGTATACTGCCATCAATGAGCAGTTCTTC. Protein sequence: CASSSYTAINEQFF.

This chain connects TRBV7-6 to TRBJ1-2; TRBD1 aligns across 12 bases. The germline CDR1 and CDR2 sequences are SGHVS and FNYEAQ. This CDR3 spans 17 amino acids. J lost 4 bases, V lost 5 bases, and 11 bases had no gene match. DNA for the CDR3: TGTGCCAGCAGCGCCCGGGACAGGGGGCGCGTAACCTATGGCTACACCTTC. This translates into CASSARDRGRVTYGYTF. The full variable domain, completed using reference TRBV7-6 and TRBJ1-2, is GAGVSQSPRYKVTKRGQDVALRCDPISGHVSLYWYRQALGQGPEFLTYFNYEAQQDKSGLPNDRFSAERPEGSISTLTIQRTEQRDSAMYRCASSARDRGRVTYGYTFGSGTRLTVV.